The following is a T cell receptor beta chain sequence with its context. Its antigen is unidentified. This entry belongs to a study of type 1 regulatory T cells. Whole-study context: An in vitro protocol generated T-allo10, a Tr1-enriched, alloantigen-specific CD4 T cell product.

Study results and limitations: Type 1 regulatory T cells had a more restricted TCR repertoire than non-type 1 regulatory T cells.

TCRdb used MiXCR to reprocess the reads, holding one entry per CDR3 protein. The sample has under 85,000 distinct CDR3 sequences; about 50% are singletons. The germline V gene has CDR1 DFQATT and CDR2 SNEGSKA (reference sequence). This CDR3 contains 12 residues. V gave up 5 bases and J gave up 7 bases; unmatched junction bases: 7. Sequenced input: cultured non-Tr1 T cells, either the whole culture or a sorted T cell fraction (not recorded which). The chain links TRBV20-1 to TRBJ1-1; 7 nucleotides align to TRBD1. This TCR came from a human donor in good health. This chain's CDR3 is CSAGRQGGEAFF. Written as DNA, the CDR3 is TGCAGTGCTGGAAGACAGGGTGGTGAAGCTTTCTTT.